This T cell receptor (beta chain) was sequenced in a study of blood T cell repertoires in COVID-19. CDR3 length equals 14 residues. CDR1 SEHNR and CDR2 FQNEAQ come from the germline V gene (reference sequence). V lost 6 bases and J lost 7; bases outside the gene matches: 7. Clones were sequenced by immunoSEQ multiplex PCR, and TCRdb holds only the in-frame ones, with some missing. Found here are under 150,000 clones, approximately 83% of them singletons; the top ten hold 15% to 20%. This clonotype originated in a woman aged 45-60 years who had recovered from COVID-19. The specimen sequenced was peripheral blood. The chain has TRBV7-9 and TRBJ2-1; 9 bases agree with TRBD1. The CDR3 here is CASRVGQGRNEQFF. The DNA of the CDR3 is TGTGCCAGCAGGGTGGGACAGGGTCGAAATGAGCAGTTCTTC. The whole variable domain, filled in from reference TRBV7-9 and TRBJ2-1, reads DTGVSQNPRHKITKRGQNVTFRCDPISEHNRLYWYRQTLGQGPEFLTYFQNEAQLEKSRLLSDRFSAERPKGSFSTLEIQRTEQGDSAMYLCASRVGQGRNEQFFGPGTRLTVL.